This T cell receptor (beta chain) was profiled in a study of T cells after yellow fever vaccination. The study's findings and limits: Sorted repertoires could include abundant contaminating clonotypes from bulk cells. By day 5 rather than day 15, the secondary response had peaked, though it was weaker. The booster response re-showed most primary clones: 95% to 96% CD4, about 89% CD8.

This CDR3 contains 13 residues. Trimming took off 2 bases at V and 0 bases at J, with 5 bases between the two ends. Germline V gene lookup returns CDR1 GTSNPN and CDR2 SVGIG (reference sequence). 5'RACE template switching added a universal primer site and UMIs to TCR cDNA. TCRdb recomputed calls from the 5' RACE reads with MiXCR, one row per CDR3 protein. The table shows roughly 500,000 distinct CDR3 sequences, with 15% to 20% occurring only once. A remark on this clonotype: What it recognizes is unknown.

This rearrangement joins TRBV30 to TRBJ2-1; D uncertain. Specimen: PBMCs, collected 15 days after the yellow fever booster vaccination. This TCR came from a man younger than 40 who received the YFV17D yellow fever vaccine. The CDR3 reads CAWSRDSYNEQFF. The CDR3 DNA sequence: TGTGCCTGGAGTAGGGACTCCTACAATGAGCAGTTCTTC.